This T cell receptor beta chain was captured by sequencing in a study of neurological immune-mediated disorders. Where libraries were unsorted, they were derived from 2 million PBMCs stored at -80 degrees C. Whole-study findings and limits: None of the CDR3 amino acid sequences found in expanded clones was shared across subjects. This suggests that the TCR-beta repertoires were private in all groups.

Of note for this clonotype: Its antigen is currently unknown. This may stem from a read error, because a much larger clone lies one nucleotide away.

TCRdb redid the calling of the 5' RACE reads with MiXCR, one entry per CDR3 protein. The profile shows 40,000 to 50,000 distinct CDR3 sequences, about a tenth of them singletons. This CDR3 has 14 residues. V shed 5 bases and J 7 bases; nucleotides not matched to a gene: 7. The genes are TRBV12-3 or TRBV12-4 and TRBJ1-3; the match to TRBD1 covers 8 bases. Sequencing was carried out using PBMCs. This sequence was found in a woman in her thirties or forties with HTLV-1-associated myelopathy (HAM/TSP). The CDR3 sequence is CASSDRTGTNTIYF. The CDR3, as DNA: TGTGCCAGCAGTGACCGGACAGGGACTAACACCATATATTTT.